These 30 T cell receptor beta chains share one sample of origin, sequenced in a study of cytomegalovirus exposure and HLA in healthy donors. 60 Vbeta and 13 Jbeta primers were used in PCR. Assay: immunoSEQ multiplex PCR; the TCRdb copy retains only in-frame clones and omits some. The table includes under 150,000 clones, more than 60% detected once. The sequenced material came from PBMCs. All receptors derive from a woman between 35 and 50 years old in good health and CMV-seronegative.

The chain combines TRBV7-2 with TRBJ2-5; D call uncertain. V was trimmed by 4 bases and J by 4 bases, leaving 13 bases between them. Germline V gene lookup returns CDR1 SGHTA and CDR2 FQGNSA. The CDR3 is 14 residues long. Written as DNA, the CDR3 is TGTGCCAGCAGCTCTCCCTCGACTCCAGAGACCCAGTACTTC. Translated, it gives CASSSPSTPETQYF.

This clone was recorded a few times. Other DNA variants within this sample encode the same CDR3. The chain employs TRBV28 and TRBJ1-4; D remains unclear. Germline values: CDR1 MDHEN, CDR2 SYDVKM. V was trimmed by 6 bases and J by 0 bases, leaving 8 bases between them. This CDR3 comprises 14 residues. The CDR3 region is CASRRAATNEKLFF. CDR3 in DNA: TGTGCCAGCAGGAGGGCTGCAACTAATGAAAAACTGTTTTTT.

The chain links TRBV21-1 to TRBJ1-4. TRBV21-1 is reported as a pseudogene. This CDR3 has 15 amino acids. The CDR3 protein is CASSKGPAASEKLFF. In nucleotides, the CDR3 is TGTGCCAGCAGCAAAGGCCCAGCTGCTAGTGAAAAACTGTTTTTT.

The chain employs TRBV28 and TRBJ2-3, with D perhaps matching TRBD1 (6 bases). The CDR3 has 14 residues. Per the germline V gene, CDR1 is MDHEN and CDR2 is SYDVKM. With 3 bases removed from V and 5 bases from J, the gap between germline ends came to 12 bases. CDR3 protein: CASSFRQVQDTQYF. CDR3 bases: TGTGCCAGCAGTTTCCGACAGGTTCAAGATACGCAGTATTTT.

The table lists this clone with a count of one. This chain uses TRBV5-1 with TRBJ2-3; 10 nucleotides match TRBD2. The germline V gene encodes CDR1 SGHRS and CDR2 YFSETQ. CDR3 length equals 17 residues. Trimming took 4 bases from V and 2 from J; bases not matched to a gene: 10. This CDR3 reads CASSPAGTSENTDTQYF. CDR3 coding DNA: TGCGCCAGCAGCCCCGCCGGGACTAGCGAGAACACAGATACGCAGTATTTT.

The chain employs TRBV4-2 and TRBJ2-5; weak D call: TRBD2 (6 bases). V was pared by 1 base and J by 2 bases, with 14 bases between. Germline V CDR1 and CDR2: LGHNA, YNFKEQ. CDR3 size: 16 residues. The CDR3 spells CASSQGVSSEQETQYF. The DNA of the CDR3 is TGTGCCAGCAGCCAAGGGGTCTCTAGCGAGCAAGAGACCCAGTACTTC.

The chain recombines TRBV18 with TRBJ2-1; 11 bases line up with TRBD2. V gave up 2 bases and J gave up 8 bases; unmatched junction bases: 2. CDR3 length: 14 residues. Germline CDR1 is KGHSH and CDR2 is LQKENI. CDR3 DNA: TGTGCCAGCTCACCAACTAGCGGGAGAGATGAGCAGTTCTTC. This codes for CASSPTSGRDEQFF.

The J gene is TRBJ1-6, the V gene TRBV9; D is unresolved. Germline assignment: CDR1 SGDLS and CDR2 YYNGEE. The CDR3 totals 14 residues. V was trimmed by 3 bases and J by 5 bases, leaving 9 bases between them. In DNA, the CDR3 is TGTGCCAGCAGCGGCGGACTGAATAATTCACCCCTCCACTTT. This encodes CASSGGLNNSPLHF.

This rearrangement joins TRBV5-1 to TRBJ2-5; D ambiguous. CDR3 length equals 12 residues. Germline V lookup: CDR1 SGHRS, CDR2 YFSETQ. V lost 1 base and J 5 bases, leaving 6 bases between the germline ends. CDR3 in DNA: TGCGCCAGCAGCTTGAACCGGGAGACCCAGTACTTC. This encodes CASSLNRETQYF.

The chain joins TRBV5-1 to TRBJ1-1; D perhaps matches TRBD1 (5 bases). V was clipped by 4 bases and J by 5 bases, with 18 bases between them. CDR1 is SGHRS, CDR2 YFSETQ, per germline. The length of the CDR3 is 15 residues. CDR3 residues: CASSPGVERGTEAFF. The CDR3 DNA sequence: TGCGCCAGCAGCCCGGGTGTTGAGCGGGGGACTGAAGCTTTCTTT.

This clone has just one count. V is TRBV11-2 and J is TRBJ1-3, with D possibly TRBD1 on 5 matching bases. This CDR3 is 16 amino acids long. Trimming pared 5 bases from V and 0 bases from J, leaving 14 bases between. Germline assignment: CDR1 SGHAT and CDR2 FQNNGV. The CDR3 sequence is CASSPGVGSSGNTIYF. As DNA, the CDR3 is TGTGCCAGCAGCCCGGGGGTCGGCAGCTCTGGAAACACCATATATTTT.

The rearrangement links TRBV11-3 to TRBJ2-1; TRBD1 matches 7 bases. V was pared by 2 bases and J by 3 bases, with 1 base of the junction left unmatched. Germline V gene lookup returns CDR1 SGHNT and CDR2 YENEEA. CDR3 length equals 14 residues. CDR3 region: CASSLSGGYNEQFF. The CDR3 DNA follows: TGTGCCAGCAGCTTATCAGGGGGCTACAATGAGCAGTTCTTC.

The CDR3 here is CASSGQGATEAFF. CDR3 bases: TGCGCCAGCAGTGGACAGGGAGCCACTGAAGCTTTCTTT. The V and J genes are TRBV10-2 and TRBJ1-1; 7 bases match TRBD1. The CDR3 has 13 amino acids. J lost 4 bases, V lost 4 bases, and 3 bases had no gene match. The germline gives CDR1 WSHSY, CDR2 SAAADI.

This clone showed up just a few times. The V call is TRBV15, the J call TRBJ2-7, with TRBD1 as a possible D gene (6 bases). With 1 base removed from V and 7 bases from J, the gap between germline ends came to 14 bases. Germline V gene data show CDR1 as LNHNV and CDR2 as YYDKDF (reference sequence). This CDR3 contains 14 residues. The CDR3 coding sequence is TGTGCCACCAGCAGAGCAGGGGCTTTCGGAGAGCAGTACTTC. It codes for CATSRAGAFGEQYF. Looking up the rest from reference TRBV15 and TRBJ2-7 gives the full variable domain: DAMVIQNPRYQVTQFGKPVTLSCSQTLNHNVMYWYQQKSSQAPKLLFHYYDKDFNNEADTPDNFQSRRPNTSFCFLDIRSPGLGDTAMYLCATSRAGAFGEQYFGPGTRLTVT.

The CDR3 spells CASSQAGTGLYGYTF. The CDR3 coding sequence is TGTGCCAGCAGTCAGGCCGGGACAGGGCTCTATGGCTACACCTTC. V gene TRBV6-5 combines with J gene TRBJ1-2, with 9 bases identical to TRBD1. Trimming took 5 bases from V and 4 from J; bases not matched to a gene: 8. Germline lookup yields CDR1 MNHEY and CDR2 SVGAGI. This CDR3 region has 15 residues.

V and J are TRBV27 and TRBJ2-2; TRBD2 might be the D (5 bases). Between the trimmed V and J ends, which lost 1 base and 0 bases, there was a span of 15 bases. Germline V gene sequence: CDR1 MNHEY, CDR2 SMNVEV (reference sequence). There are 18 residues in the CDR3. Written as DNA, the CDR3 is TGTGCCAGCAGTTTATACCCGAGCGGCCACGCGAACACCGGGGAGCTGTTTTTT. Amino acids: CASSLYPSGHANTGELFF.

Only one count was recorded for this clone. The gene calls are TRBV9 and TRBJ2-2; 11 bases match TRBD2. There are 17 residues in the CDR3. The V segment lost 3 bases and the J segment 3 bases; nucleotides outside the gene matches: 7. Germline V gives CDR1 SGDLS, CDR2 YYNGEE. CDR3 nucleotide sequence: TGTGCCAGCAGCGAAGTAGCGGGGGGGCCGGACACCGGGGAGCTGTTTTTT. Protein sequence: CASSEVAGGPDTGELFF.

This chain uses TRBV7-9 with TRBJ1-1, with D unclear. Looked up from germline, CDR1 is SEHNR and CDR2 is FQNEAQ (reference sequence). The V end lost 5 bases, the J end lost 4 bases, and 14 bases lay between the germline ends. The CDR3 length is 14 residues. This chain's CDR3 is CASSHPGMGTEAFF. DNA of the CDR3: TGTGCCAGCAGCCACCCGGGAATGGGCACTGAAGCTTTCTTT.

The chain combines TRBV18 with TRBJ1-1, with 8 bases that match TRBD1. This CDR3 contains 17 residues. Germline V CDR1 and CDR2: KGHSH, LQKENI. The V and J ends lost 0 bases and 5 bases, in that order; junction bases with no gene match: 11. In DNA, the CDR3 is TGTGCCAGCTCACCACCGATCGCAGGGGGCGGTAGGACTGAAGCTTTCTTT. It specifies CASSPPIAGGGRTEAFF.

The chain uses TRBV5-8 and TRBJ2-7; the match to TRBD1 covers 7 bases. Germline trimming cut 2 bases from V and 3 bases from J; bases unmatched to any gene: 5. The germline V gene encodes CDR1 SGHTS and CDR2 YDEGEE. This CDR3 contains 14 residues. CDR3 region: CASSFIQGNYEQYF. The CDR3 coding sequence is TGTGCCAGCAGCTTCATACAGGGGAACTACGAGCAGTACTTC.

The gene calls are TRBV19 and TRBJ2-7, with 7 bases identical to TRBD1. With 5 bases clipped from V and 4 bases from J, the junction kept 11 bases outside the gene matches. The CDR3 contains 15 residues. Germline V gives CDR1 LNHDA, CDR2 SQIVND (reference sequence). DNA of the CDR3: TGTGCCAGTAGTCTAAGGGACAGCGAGGTATACGAGCAGTACTTC. This encodes CASSLRDSEVYEQYF.

This chain joins TRBV6-1 and TRBJ1-2; a possible D gene is TRBD1 (5 bases). Trimming removed 6 bases from V and 4 bases from J, with 12 bases in between. CDR3 length: 13 amino acids. Germline V gene data show CDR1 as MNHNS and CDR2 as SASEGT. The CDR3 DNA follows: TGTGCCAGCAGCCAAGCCGACAGCTATGGCTACACCTTC. It specifies CASSQADSYGYTF.

The chain is built from TRBV9 and TRBJ1-6, with 7 nucleotides matching TRBD1. Germline V gene lookup returns CDR1 SGDLS and CDR2 YYNGEE. The trim removed 0 bases at V and 8 bases at J, leaving 5 bases unmatched. This CDR3 spans 15 amino acids. The CDR3 bases are TGTGCCAGCAGCGTAGTTCCAGGGGGTGATTCACCCCTCCACTTT. It is translated as CASSVVPGGDSPLHF.

This chain joins TRBV7-2 and TRBJ1-5; D may be TRBD1 (6 bases). There are 15 residues in the CDR3. The V end lost 5 bases, the J end lost 2 bases, and 13 bases lay between the germline ends. Germline assignment: CDR1 SGHTA and CDR2 FQGNSA. The CDR3 reads CASSPGAARNQPQHF. The CDR3 region has the DNA TGTGCCAGCAGCCCAGGGGCGGCTCGCAATCAGCCCCAGCATTTT.

J is TRBJ2-1 and V is TRBV28; 9 bases align to TRBD2. Trimming took 4 bases from V and 4 from J; bases not matched to a gene: 5. CDR1 is MDHEN, CDR2 SYDVKM, per germline. The CDR3 has 15 amino acids. The CDR3 nucleotides read TGTGCCAGCAGTTCCTACGGACTAGCGTACAATGAGCAGTTCTTC. It specifies CASSSYGLAYNEQFF.

This chain connects TRBV15 to TRBJ1-2, with D perhaps TRBD1 (6 bases). In germline, CDR1 is LNHNV, CDR2 YYDKDF (reference sequence). CDR3 length equals 12 residues. Trimming pared 4 bases from V and 6 bases from J, leaving 9 bases between. The CDR3 DNA reads as TGTGCCACCAGCATAAACAGGGATGGCTACACCTTC. Its translation: CATSINRDGYTF. Using reference TRBV15 and TRBJ1-2 for the parts outside the CDR3, the full variable domain is DAMVIQNPRYQVTQFGKPVTLSCSQTLNHNVMYWYQQKSSQAPKLLFHYYDKDFNNEADTPDNFQSRRPNTSFCFLDIRSPGLGDTAMYLCATSINRDGYTFGSGTRLTVV.

This clone was counted once. This chain joins TRBV5-1 and TRBJ2-7; 9 bases agree with TRBD2. Germline-derived CDR1 and CDR2 are SGHRS and YFSETQ. The CDR3 is 14 residues long. The V segment lost 5 bases and the J segment 4 bases; nucleotides outside the gene matches: 7. This chain's CDR3 is CASRFSGSRYEQYF. The DNA for the CDR3 is TGCGCCAGCAGGTTTAGCGGGAGCAGGTACGAGCAGTACTTC.

The chain employs TRBV27 and TRBJ2-1, with D perhaps matching TRBD2 (6 bases). Trimming left V 8 bases short and J 0 bases short, with 8 bases between. Germline values: CDR1 MNHEY, CDR2 SMNVEV (reference sequence). The CDR3 runs to 13 residues. The CDR3 sequence is CASGGASYNEQFF. The DNA of the CDR3 is TGTGCCAGCGGAGGGGCCTCCTACAATGAGCAGTTCTTC.

The J gene is TRBJ1-6, the V gene TRBV28; D gene uncertain. Germline V gives CDR1 MDHEN, CDR2 SYDVKM. This CDR3 comprises 14 residues. V was cut by 1 base and J by 4 bases, with 5 bases left in between. CDR3: CASSLFVYNSPLHF. The CDR3 nucleotides are TGTGCCAGCAGTTTATTCGTTTATAATTCACCCCTCCACTTT. The full variable domain, its missing parts supplied by reference TRBV28 and TRBJ1-6, is DVKVTQSSRYLVKRTGEKVFLECVQDMDHENMFWYRQDPGLGLRLIYFSYDVKMKEKGDIPEGYSVSREKKERFSLILESASTNQTSMYLCASSLFVYNSPLHFGNGTRLTVT.

V gene TRBV29-1 combines with J gene TRBJ2-1; 14 bases are a match to TRBD2. The germline gives CDR1 SQVTM, CDR2 ANQGSEA. With 4 bases clipped from V and 6 bases from J, the junction kept 5 bases outside the gene matches. This CDR3 has 15 amino acids. CDR3 sequence (DNA): TGCAGCGTTGGGGGGACTAGCGGGGGTTTCAATGAGCAGTTCTTC. Protein sequence: CSVGGTSGGFNEQFF.